Only a few counts were recorded for the clone carrying this TCR beta chain. The antigen is undetermined. This entry belongs to a study of blood T cells in healthy people across ages. General observations from the study: Conclusively comparing naive with antigen-experienced cells was impossible with unsorted PBMCs. The study found TCR beta diversity correlated strongly with naive T cell percentage.

The V gene end was trimmed by 5 bases and the J gene end by 0 bases; junction bases not matched to a gene: 3. CDR3 length: 14 amino acids. In germline, CDR1 is DFQATT, CDR2 SNEGSKA (reference sequence). A second PCR, run for roughly 7 to 12 cycles, used a sample-barcoded 5' primer plus a J-beta primer mix. Individual samples furnished no less than 3 million CDR3-containing paired-end reads apiece. TCRdb reprocessed the 5' RACE reads via MiXCR and lists one record per CDR3 protein. The sample includes more than 550,000 distinct CDR3 sequences, roughly 20% of them seen just once. Sequencing used blood. V and J are TRBV20-1 and TRBJ2-1, with 8 positions matching TRBD2. The receptor was derived from a man aged 65 to 79 in good health. CDR3 residues: CSASGTSSYNEQFF. DNA of the CDR3: TGCAGTGCTTCCGGGACTAGCTCCTACAATGAGCAGTTCTTC.